Sequencing of this TCR beta chain was carried out in a study of beta chain features in type 1 diabetes. The purity of all sorted populations exceeded 98%. Study results and limitations: The question of HLA type influencing TCRB rearrangement was one that remained unresolved here. Shorter TCRB CDR3s, moderately but significantly so, marked every one of the four CD4+ subsets in Type 1 diabetes patients.

Remarks on this clone: What it binds is not known.

Germline V CDR1 and CDR2: SGHNT, YYREEE (reference sequence). V was cut by 3 bases and J by 4 bases, with 19 bases left in between. This CDR3 has 17 amino acids. The investigators reverse transcribed all of the isolated RNA, so they sequenced expressed TCRB transcripts. TCRdb's copy holds only in-frame clones and misses some; the assay was immunoSEQ multiplex PCR. The repertoire has around 600,000 clones, 9.5% to 15% of them found once; the top ten carry about 0.11%. The sequence was collected from a man younger than 45 with type 1 diabetes. The V call is TRBV5-4, the J call TRBJ1-4; possibly TRBD1 for D (6 bases). The sequenced material came from naive CD4+ T cells from blood. CDR3 amino acids: CASSSLGGAESNEKLFF. The CDR3 nucleotides read TGTGCCAGCAGCTCCCTGGGGGGGGCGGAAAGTAATGAAAAACTGTTTTTT.